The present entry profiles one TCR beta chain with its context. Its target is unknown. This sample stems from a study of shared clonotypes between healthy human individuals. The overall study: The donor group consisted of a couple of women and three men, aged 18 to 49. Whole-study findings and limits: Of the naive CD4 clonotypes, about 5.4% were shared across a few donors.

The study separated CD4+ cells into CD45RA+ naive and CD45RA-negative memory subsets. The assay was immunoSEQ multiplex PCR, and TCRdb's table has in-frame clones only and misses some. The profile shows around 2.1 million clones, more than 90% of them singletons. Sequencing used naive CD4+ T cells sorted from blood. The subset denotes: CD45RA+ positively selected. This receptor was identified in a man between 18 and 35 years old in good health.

CDR3 nucleotides: TGTGCCAGCAGCCTCCTCAACGGGAACAATCAGCCCCAGCATTTT. Translating gives CASSLLNGNNQPQHF. V usage is TRBV7-2 and J usage is TRBJ1-5; D not resolved. CDR1 and CDR2 (germline): SGHTA, FQGNSA. The germline V and J ends were trimmed by 5 bases and 3 bases, with 14 bases remaining between them. The CDR3 is 15 amino acids.